The 19 T cell receptor beta chains below all came from one sample that was sequenced in a study of naive CD8 T cells in extremely preterm neonates. Clones were read by immunoSEQ multiplex PCR, and TCRdb kept only the in-frame ones, dropping some. This sample has about 7,300 clones, with roughly 90% found just once. Elective cesarean births at roughly 37-43 weeks, without labor or membrane rupture, supplied the cord blood. The sample comprised naive CD8+ T cells from cord blood. Receptor source: a newborn in good health.

The chain uses TRBV6-6 and TRBJ2-2; perhaps TRBD2 as D (5 bases). CDR1 MNHNY and CDR2 SVGAGI come from the germline V gene (reference sequence). This CDR3 comprises 16 residues. V lost 1 base and J 3 bases, leaving 12 bases between the germline ends. The CDR3, as DNA: TGTGCCAGCAGTTACTTAGGACTGGCTTACACCGGGGAGCTGTTTTTT. It translates to CASSYLGLAYTGELFF.

This chain connects TRBV7-2 to TRBJ1-1, with 8 bases identical to TRBD1. V gave up 4 bases and J gave up 1 base; unmatched junction bases: 11. CDR3 size: 17 residues. Germline V gene data show CDR1 as SGHTA and CDR2 as FQGNSA. The CDR3 bases are TGTGCCAGCAGCTCGGGACAGGATCGCTTTAGGAACACTGAAGCTTTCTTT. This encodes CASSSGQDRFRNTEAFF.

V gene TRBV21-1 combines with J gene TRBJ1-3. TRBV21-1 is a known pseudogene. This CDR3 comprises 16 residues. The CDR3 DNA sequence: TGTGCCAGCCTCTTGGAGACGGTGTCCTCTGGAAACACCATATATTTT. It translates to CASLLETVSSGNTIYF.

The chain employs TRBV30 and TRBJ1-1; unclear D gene. The V and J ends lost 4 bases and 0 bases respectively, with 3 bases between them. This CDR3 is 11 amino acids long. Germline CDR1 reads GTSNPN; CDR2 reads SVGIG (reference sequence). CDR3 in amino acids: CAWNMNTEAFF. CDR3 sequence (DNA): TGTGCCTGGAACATGAACACTGAAGCTTTCTTT.

The rearrangement links TRBV2 to TRBJ1-1; 9 bases fit TRBD1. Germline CDR1 reads SNHLY; CDR2 reads FYNNEI. With V trimmed by 3 bases and J by 3 bases, 14 bases remained unmatched. The CDR3 runs to 18 residues. The CDR3 reads CASSELGTGRTVDTEAFF. The CDR3 nucleotides read TGTGCCAGCAGTGAGCTCGGGACAGGGCGGACGGTGGACACTGAAGCTTTCTTT.

This chain uses TRBV13 with TRBJ2-1; the D gene is possibly TRBD2 (5 bases). Between the trimmed V and J ends, which lost 1 base and 0 bases, there was a span of 7 bases. CDR3 length: 15 residues. The germline gives CDR1 PRHDT, CDR2 FYEKMQ (reference sequence). CDR3 sequence: CASSLERSSYNEQFF. The CDR3 bases are TGTGCCAGCAGCTTAGAGCGGAGCTCCTACAATGAGCAGTTCTTC. Filled out from reference TRBV13 and TRBJ2-1, the complete variable domain reads AAGVIQSPRHLIKEKRETATLKCYPIPRHDTVYWYQQGPGQDPQFLISFYEKMQSDKGSIPDRFSAQQFSDYHSELNMSSLELGDSALYFCASSLERSSYNEQFFGPGTRLTVL.

The chain couples TRBV6-5 to TRBJ2-2, with TRBD1 matching 8 bases. The V segment lost 3 bases and the J segment 5 bases; nucleotides outside the gene matches: 5. The CDR3 length is 15 residues. Germline lookup yields CDR1 MNHEY and CDR2 SVGAGI. For the CDR3, the DNA is TGTGCCAGCAGTTATGGCCAGGGGGCGACCGGGGAGCTGTTTTTT. Amino acids: CASSYGQGATGELFF.

DNA of the CDR3: TGCGCCAGCAGCCAAGGGGGGGGACAGGGCTATGGCTACACCTTC. As protein: CASSQGGGQGYGYTF. This rearrangement joins TRBV4-1 to TRBJ1-2, with TRBD1 matching 9 bases. There are 15 residues in the CDR3. V trimming: 1 base; J trimming: 4 bases; junction bases outside the gene matches: 4. Germline V gene data show CDR1 as MGHRA and CDR2 as YSYEKL.

The chain carries TRBV19 and TRBJ1-5, with D uncertain. Trimming stripped 4 bases from V and 7 bases from J, with 14 bases between. In germline, CDR1 is LNHDA, CDR2 SQIVND (reference sequence). The CDR3 runs to 14 residues. The CDR3 DNA sequence: TGTGCCAGTAGTACCCGCGGAGGGAGGCAGCCCCAGCATTTT. Protein sequence: CASSTRGGRQPQHF.

CDR3 residues: CASSMSGNSYNEQFF. The DNA for the CDR3 is TGTGCCAGTAGTATGTCAGGGAATTCCTACAATGAGCAGTTCTTC. The J gene is TRBJ2-1, the V gene TRBV19; D possibly corresponds to TRBD1 (5 bases). V lost 3 bases, J lost 1 base, and 10 bases lay in between. The CDR3 has 15 residues. Per the germline V gene, CDR1 is LNHDA and CDR2 is SQIVND (reference sequence). Together with reference TRBV19 and TRBJ2-1, the CDR3 gives the full variable domain: DGGITQSPKYLFRKEGQNVTLSCEQNLNHDAMYWYRQDPGQGLRLIYYSQIVNDFQKGDIAEGYSVSREKKESFPLTVTSAQKNPTAFYLCASSMSGNSYNEQFFGPGTRLTVL.

The rearrangement uses TRBV6-5 and TRBJ1-4; TRBD1 matches 9 bases. The J segment lost 8 bases and the V segment lost 0 bases, leaving 1 base of the junction unmatched. In germline, CDR1 is MNHEY, CDR2 SVGAGI. The CDR3 covers 14 residues. The CDR3 spells CASSYSGTGEKLFF. The CDR3, as DNA: TGTGCCAGCAGTTACTCGGGGACAGGGGAAAAACTGTTTTTT.

This rearrangement joins TRBV4-1 to TRBJ2-7; D uncertain. CDR1 and CDR2 (germline): MGHRA, YSYEKL. CDR3 size: 16 residues. V was cut by 0 bases and J by 0 bases, with 12 bases left in between. For the CDR3, the DNA is TGCGCCAGCAGCCAAGATACCGCACAGACCTCCTACGAGCAGTACTTC. The encoded protein is CASSQDTAQTSYEQYF.

V usage is TRBV29-1 and J usage is TRBJ1-5; D is uncertain. The CDR3 length is 13 residues. Germline lookup yields CDR1 SQVTM and CDR2 ANQGSEA. Trimming took off 4 bases at V and 2 bases at J, with 9 bases between the two ends. The CDR3 reads CSVVDGGNQPQHF. The DNA for the CDR3 is TGCAGCGTTGTGGATGGAGGCAATCAGCCCCAGCATTTT.

The chain uses TRBV4-3 and TRBJ2-1; 9 nucleotides agree with TRBD2. The CDR3 has 15 residues. The trim removed 1 base at V and 2 bases at J, leaving 0 bases unmatched. Per the germline V gene, CDR1 is LGHNA and CDR2 is YSLEER. The CDR3 nucleotides are TGCGCCAGCAGCCAAGGGACTAGCGCCTACAATGAGCAGTTCTTC. Translated: CASSQGTSAYNEQFF.

V and J are TRBV7-3 and TRBJ1-2; D possibly corresponds to TRBD1 (5 bases). This CDR3 region has 13 residues. The V gene lost 5 bases and the J gene lost 8 bases, with 15 bases spanning the gap. The germline V gene has CDR1 SGHTA and CDR2 FQGTGA. DNA of the CDR3: TGTGCCAGCAGCCTGAGTAGGGGAGGAGGCTACACCTTC. It yields the protein CASSLSRGGGYTF.

This chain uses TRBV6-1 with TRBJ1-5; D unclear. CDR1 is MNHNS, CDR2 SASEGT, per germline. The CDR3 loop spans 15 amino acids. V shed 6 bases and J shed 0 bases, with 12 bases lying between them. The CDR3 DNA reads TGTGCCAGCAGGGGAGACGCCTTTAGCAATCAGCCCCAGCATTTT. This gives the protein CASRGDAFSNQPQHF.

This clone was seen a single time. V usage is TRBV15 and J usage is TRBJ2-2; TRBD1 agrees at 9 bases. The CDR3 is 16 residues long. The germline gives CDR1 LNHNV, CDR2 YYDKDF (reference sequence). V trimming: 3 bases; J trimming: 6 bases; junction bases outside the gene matches: 8. This CDR3 is CATSSLDRGVPGELFF. CDR3 in DNA: TGTGCCACCAGCAGCCTGGACAGGGGAGTCCCCGGGGAGCTGTTTTTT.

V is TRBV2 and J is TRBJ2-7, with 11 bases matching TRBD1. CDR3 length: 15 amino acids. CDR1 and CDR2 from the germline V gene are SNHLY and FYNNEI. After removal of 3 bases from V and 3 bases from J, the junction contained 4 bases not matched to a gene. The CDR3 coding sequence is TGTGCCAGCAGTGACTGGGGGACAGGGGGCTACGAGCAGTACTTC. It codes for CASSDWGTGGYEQYF.

The chain joins TRBV29-1 to TRBJ1-1; 7 positions match TRBD1. Germline trimming cut 7 bases from V and 2 bases from J; bases unmatched to any gene: 4. The CDR3 runs to 12 residues. Per the germline V gene, CDR1 is SQVTM and CDR2 is ANQGSEA. The CDR3 bases are TGCAGCGGTTACAGGGGTAACACTGAAGCTTTCTTT. It translates to CSGYRGNTEAFF.